The sequence of this T cell receptor (beta chain) was determined in a study of blood T cell repertoires in COVID-19. Study as a whole: Samples of COVID-19 (acute and convalescent) were obtained from the United States, Italy and Spain. In each case, the material was cDNA or gDNA derived from T cells, B-cell-depleted T cells, or PBMCs.

The CDR3 contains 14 residues. The V gene's germline CDR1 is KGHSH and CDR2 LQKENI. V lost 3 bases to trimming and J lost 1 base, with 9 bases between them. The count of this clone is one. Per the original data handling: Nucleated cell number was recorded as an estimate derived from reference gene primer amplification. The repertoire was sequenced with immunoSEQ multiplex PCR; TCRdb's copy has only in-frame clones and lacks some. V, J and clone size were drawn from that table, and D and trimming were deduced from the DNA. Seen here are over 200,000 clones, roughly 91% observed once, and the top ten hold around 3.7%. Those enrolled, adults aged roughly 18 to 100 years, came from 25 or so US areas.

Sample: PBMCs or T cells enriched from blood (not recorded which). The receptor's source is a young woman with acute COVID-19. The chain uses TRBV18 and TRBJ2-5; no clear D gene. The CDR3 is CASSPREVQETQYF. DNA of the CDR3: TGTGCCAGCTCACCCCGAGAGGTCCAAGAGACCCAGTACTTC.